What follows describes a single T cell receptor beta chain. The record originates from a study of blood T cell repertoires in COVID-19. As for the study in general: Samples came from the United States, Italy and Spain, spanning acute and convalescent COVID-19. Nucleic acid was either cDNA or gDNA, and it came from T cells, B-cell-depleted T cells, or PBMCs.

The CDR3 covers 16 residues. V lost 0 bases, J lost 4 bases, and 5 bases stayed unmatched. Germline lookup yields CDR1 SGHRS and CDR2 YFSETQ. Authors' methods: Nucleated cell number was recorded as an estimate derived from reference gene primer amplification. The method was immunoSEQ multiplex PCR; TCRdb's version includes in-frame clones alone and lacks a portion of them. That table gives V, J and clone size, and the DNA gave D and trimming. The sample yields 70,000 or so clones, about 88% seen once. The specimen was peripheral blood. The chain recombines TRBV5-1 with TRBJ2-2; 8 nucleotides agree with TRBD1. The receptor was derived from a human donor in a cohort sampled during active COVID-19. The CDR3 sequence: CASSLEQGVGTGELFF. The CDR3, as DNA: TGCGCCAGCAGCTTGGAACAGGGGGTCGGCACCGGGGAGCTGTTTTTT.